Listed below are T cell receptor beta chains from one sample, sequenced in a study of T cell responses to AZD1222 COVID-19 vaccine. The protocol was immunoSEQ multiplex PCR, while the TCRdb copy is restricted to in-frame clones and leaves out a portion. Of 150,000 or so clones listed, roughly 92% are singletons. Here the sequenced sample was peripheral blood, taken 28 days after the second AZD1222 dose. These receptors originate from an adult who received the AZD1222 COVID-19 vaccine. Both conserved end residues are trimmed from each CDR3.

j_call v_call cdr3_aa
TRBJ2-5 TRBV4-1 ASSQAGQGTETQY
TRBJ2-1 TRBV5-6 ASSHLAGGGFYNEQF
TRBJ2-7 TRBV7-2 ASSSFPGTAYEQY
TRBJ2-1 TRBV7-2 ASSILGLGGDEQF
TRBJ2-7 TRBV12-3/TRBV12-4 ASSLQGAYEQY
TRBJ2-7 TRBV2 ASSIKEGSYEQY
TRBJ2-3 TRBV28 ASSRRVGTQY
TRBJ1-2 TRBV25-1 ASSSIYGYT
TRBJ2-7 TRBV3-1/TRBV3-2 ASSQDERYEQY
TRBJ2-7 TRBV11-2 ASSVGQDYEQY
TRBJ1-2 TRBV5-8 ASSSLHFGTGGFLYGYT
TRBJ2-1 TRBV7-2 ASSLRRRYNEQF
TRBJ1-5 TRBV30 AWGRGGNQPQH
TRBJ1-2 TRBV28 ASSRTRGAGHGYT
TRBJ1-2 TRBV30 ASDRGQGYT
TRBJ1-1 TRBV12-3/TRBV12-4 ASNLGGDTEAF
TRBJ1-1 TRBV28 ASSLYDRAIPF
TRBJ2-7 TRBV27 ASSPPGGSSYEQY
TRBJ1-2 TRBV3-1/TRBV3-2 ASSQEEYGYT
TRBJ2-5 TRBV19 ASRRGSPPGTKRETQY
TRBJ2-7 TRBV13 ASSLGVRLDGEQY
TRBJ2-3 TRBV29-1 STWTSGITDTQY
TRBJ1-1 TRBV19 ASSIEWQGGLNTEAF
TRBJ2-3 TRBV4-1 ASSPLGLAGVDTQY
TRBJ2-3 TRBV2 ASSQGAVRWDTQY
TRBJ1-2 TRBV19 ASSIDSYGYT
TRBJ2-6 TRBV7-6 ASSSQPPISGANVLT
TRBJ2-1 TRBV6-6 ASSLPGLDNEQF
TRBJ2-1 TRBV7-9 ASSRPPNEQF
TRBJ2-7 TRBV6-2/TRBV6-3 ASSFSRWADEQY
TRBJ2-1 TRBV18 ASSPGDFRNNEQF
TRBJ1-2 TRBV6-5 ASSHQGANGYT
TRBJ2-3 TRBV3-1/TRBV3-2 ASSPTFPSTDTQY
TRBJ2-1 TRBV18 ASSPGLGQGYNEQF
TRBJ1-2 TRBV15 ATSRDLLGGYT
TRBJ1-2 TRBV5-6 ASSLGVGGPYGYT
TRBJ2-7 TRBV12-3/TRBV12-4 ASSLRRDEQY
TRBJ1-5 TRBV19 ASSIRQGGNQPQH
TRBJ2-1 TRBV28 ASSSGTGIHEQF
TRBJ1-2 TRBV7-8 ASSLGLGQGANYGYT
TRBJ2-1 TRBV6-5 ASSPLAGVGNEQF
TRBJ2-7 TRBV18 ASSPWTSGSTDEQY
TRBJ1-2 TRBV4-1 ASSQDPRSYGYT
TRBJ1-4 TRBV5-1 ASRSSFNEKLF
TRBJ2-2 TRBV9 ASSVVGAPAAGELF
TRBJ2-7 TRBV19 ASSMAGTGYEQY